This TCR beta chain was sequenced in a study of shared clonotypes between healthy human individuals (dated by TCRdb to 2020 to 2021). At the level of the whole study: The cohort comprised two women and three men aged 18 to 49 years. To estimate repertoire size and how much clonotypes are shared between individuals, the study performed deep sequencing of blood TCR repertoires from a handful of healthy adults. Libraries were prepared and TCR repertoires were sequenced by different laboratories using diverse techniques, in order to increase sequencing depth and limit assay-specific biases. Leukapheresis yielded between about 0.8 and 8.9 billion PBMCs per donor. Per donor, three plates each were used for CD4 naive and CD4 memory, two for CD8 naive, and one for CD8 memory. Overall study results and their limits: Larger estimated clonotype richness was generally found for naive subsets than for memory subsets. Because the study included a small number of donors, the genetic and exposure-history diversity represented was limited. About 5% of naive CD4, 3.5% of naive CD8, 2.3% of memory CD4, and 0.4% of memory CD8 clonotypes were shared across several donors. Compared with non-shared clonotypes, clonotypes shared by all four sorted-subset donors had higher generation probabilities. Rarefaction of sorted-subset datasets indicated incomplete sequencing despite the large sequencing depth. Sampling was restricted to blood, and TCR repertoires in tissue are likely to differ from TCR repertoires in blood. Pairwise subsampling indicated that sequencing depth was expected to affect the degree of clonotype sharing among donors.

For the CD8 naive samples, CD45RO-negative cells were positively selected for CCR7, yielding a CD45RA+CCR7+ population from which TemRA cells were excluded. Donors were healthy HIV-negative adults with no recently reported acute infections or vaccinations. Only Caucasian adults living in Nashville, Tennessee, USA were represented among the donors. Blood was obtained by leukapheresis, after which PBMCs were separated by Ficoll-Histopaque density gradient centrifugation and cryopreserved in liquid nitrogen vapor phase. Purity and quantity of every magnetically sorted T cell population were checked by analytical flow cytometry. Genomic DNA was isolated from each sorted fraction and quantified by UV absorbance on a Nanodrop 2000c. V and J are trimmed by 5 bases and 5 bases, and the gene matches miss 12 bases of the junction. The CDR1 and CDR2 encoded by the germline V gene are MDHEN and SYDVKM. The CDR3 starts with the cysteine, ends with the phenylalanine, and has 16 residues. The kept DNA is CDR3 alone, 48 bases in frame from the first base.

Using the deep immunoSEQ assay, multiplex PCR amplified TCR CDR3 regions from genomic DNA. Extracted genomic DNA from each cell subset was distributed evenly across all wells of several immunoSEQ 96-well plates, and each plate was treated as a replicate. For sorted subsets, approximately 190 ng genomic DNA, equal to 30,000 to 35,000 T cell genomes, was loaded into each replicate PCR. The purified libraries were quantified using a Qubit 3.0 fluorometer, sized with a Bioanalyzer 2100, and then quantified again using the KAPA Library Quantification kit. A separate single-read 150-cycle Illumina NextSeq 550 flow cell was used to sequence each immunoSEQ 96-well plate. The authors' analysis ran thus. Because the immunoSEQ output held only junctional sequences and lacked quality scores, the filtering could not match the filtering applied to full-length reads. To assign V/J genes and CDR3, sequences were annotated against IMGT germline references using PyIR, a Python wrapper for IgBLAST v1.9. Any read was removed if the V/J assignment was weak (E-value above 1e-6), the CDR3 was missing, or the read contained stop codons, out-of-frame junctions, or ambiguous translated residues. V3J clonotypes were defined by identical inferred V gene, J gene, and CDR3 amino acid sequence. Percentage overlap between repertoires was calculated by dividing the number of shared unique clonotypes by the size of the smaller repertoire. Three approaches were used to assess repertoire richness: RTK rarefaction, the Chao1 estimator, and Recon v2.1 estimates of unobserved clonotypes. Generation probabilities were computed with OLGA for all TCRbeta clonotypes obtained by the gDNA method from several donors. Imported from immuneACCESS, the table was reduced by TCRdb to in-frame sequences with V and J called. These copies leave out some clones; in studies compared against another copy, an unresolved V gene accounts for under half, and the cause of the remainder is not known. The DNA was the basis for D and trimming; V, J and clone size are from that table. The sample data list 1.5 million to 2.5 million clones, and less than 95% of these were observed just once. The ten largest clones represent more than 0.9% of the sample.

Points on this clone: There is no known antigen for this receptor. There are no base qualities to consult, and no much larger clone falls within one base.

The sample was naive CD8+ T cells sorted from blood. The cell subset or site label, as the study defines it: CD45RA+CCR7+. This sequence was found in a man between 18 and 29 years old in good health. Rearrangement joined TRBV28 to TRBJ2-7; 10 nucleotides in the junction match TRBD1. The CDR3 loop reads CASSGPGQGFSHEQYF. The DNA reads as follows: TGTGCCAGCAGTGGACCGGGACAGGGGTTTTCCCACGAGCAGTACTTC.